This TCR beta chain was recovered during a study of regulatory T cells in long-lasting Graves disease. This clonotype has a handful of counts. Assembly of TCR beta libraries relied on iRepertoire HTBI primers together with Arm-PCR of CDR3 regions. MiXCR, run by TCRdb on the multiplex PCR reads, gives a single entry per CDR3 protein. The table includes 310,000 or so distinct CDR3 sequences, 20% detected once. Time point in this sample: persistent/refractory GD, antithyroid drugs over 5 years with positive TRAb. After RNA was extracted from PBMCs, the TCR library was made from it. The germline gives CDR1 GTSNPN, CDR2 SVGIG (reference sequence). V was cut by 3 bases and J by 5 bases, with 10 bases left in between. The CDR3 extends over 12 amino acids.

The sequenced sample was peripheral blood mononuclear cells (PBMCs), obtained when the disease was refractory, from a patient treated with antithyroid drugs. The receptor was derived from a female donor with Graves disease. The genes are TRBV30 and TRBJ1-2; the D is unclear. This CDR3 is CAWSPRGYGYTF. The CDR3 DNA reads TGTGCCTGGAGCCCAAGAGGTTATGGCTACACCTTC.